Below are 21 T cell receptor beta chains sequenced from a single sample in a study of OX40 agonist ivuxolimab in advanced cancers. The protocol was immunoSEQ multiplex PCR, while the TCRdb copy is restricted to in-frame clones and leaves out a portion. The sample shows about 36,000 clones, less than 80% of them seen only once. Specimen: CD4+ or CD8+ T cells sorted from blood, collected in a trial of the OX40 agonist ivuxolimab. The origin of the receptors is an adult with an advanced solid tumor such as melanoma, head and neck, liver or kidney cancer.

DNA for the CDR3: TGTGCCAGCAGCTTAGACGGCCGAGGGACCGGGGAGCTGTTTTTT. Protein product: CASSLDGRGTGELFF. This rearrangement joins TRBV7-2 to TRBJ2-2, with D perhaps TRBD2 (5 bases). The CDR3 runs 15 residues. V lost 1 base, J lost 5 bases, and 11 bases lay in between. CDR1 SGHTA and CDR2 FQGNSA come from the germline V gene.

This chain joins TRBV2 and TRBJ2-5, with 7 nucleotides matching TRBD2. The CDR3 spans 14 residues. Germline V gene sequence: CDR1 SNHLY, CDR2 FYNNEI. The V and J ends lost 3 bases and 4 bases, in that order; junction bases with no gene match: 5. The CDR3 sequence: CASSELRGGETQYF. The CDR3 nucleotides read TGTGCCAGCAGTGAGTTGCGCGGGGGAGAGACCCAGTACTTC.

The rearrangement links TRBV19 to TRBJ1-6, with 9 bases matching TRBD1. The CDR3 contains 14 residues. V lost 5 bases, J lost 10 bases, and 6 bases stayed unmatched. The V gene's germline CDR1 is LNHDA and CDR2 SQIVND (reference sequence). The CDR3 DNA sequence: TGTGCCAGTAGTCTGGGACAGGGCGGCTCACCCCTCCACTTT. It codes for CASSLGQGGSPLHF. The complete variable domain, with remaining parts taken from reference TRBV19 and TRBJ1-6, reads DGGITQSPKYLFRKEGQNVTLSCEQNLNHDAMYWYRQDPGQGLRLIYYSQIVNDFQKGDIAEGYSVSREKKESFPLTVTSAQKNPTAFYLCASSLGQGGSPLHFGNGTRLTVT.

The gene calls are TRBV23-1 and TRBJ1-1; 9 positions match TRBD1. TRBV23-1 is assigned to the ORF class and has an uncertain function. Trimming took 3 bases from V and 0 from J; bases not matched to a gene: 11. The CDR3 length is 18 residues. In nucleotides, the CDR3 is TGCGCCAGCAGTCACAGGGACAGGGCCCGTGGGCTGAACACTGAAGCTTTCTTT. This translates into CASSHRDRARGLNTEAFF.

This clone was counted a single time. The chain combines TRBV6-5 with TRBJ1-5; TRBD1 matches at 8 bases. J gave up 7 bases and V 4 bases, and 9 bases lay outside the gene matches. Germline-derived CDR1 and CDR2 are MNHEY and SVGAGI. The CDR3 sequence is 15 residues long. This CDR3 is CASSLPMDREQPQHF. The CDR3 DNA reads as TGTGCCAGCAGTTTACCGATGGACAGGGAACAGCCCCAGCATTTT.

CDR3: CASSFPSASNEQFF. In nucleotides, the CDR3 is TGTGCCAGCAGCTTCCCATCGGCCTCAAATGAGCAGTTCTTC. V usage is TRBV5-4 and J usage is TRBJ2-1, with D unclear. V was cut by 2 bases and J by 7 bases, with 13 bases left in between. From germline, CDR1 is SGHNT and CDR2 YYREEE (reference sequence). The CDR3 contains 14 residues.

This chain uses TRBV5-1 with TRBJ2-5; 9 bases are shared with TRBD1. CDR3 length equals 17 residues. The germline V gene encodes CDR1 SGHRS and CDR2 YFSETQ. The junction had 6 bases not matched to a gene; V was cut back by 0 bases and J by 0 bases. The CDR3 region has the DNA TGCGCCAGCAGCTTGGACAGGGGGCGAATGTACCAAGAGACCCAGTACTTC. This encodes CASSLDRGRMYQETQYF.

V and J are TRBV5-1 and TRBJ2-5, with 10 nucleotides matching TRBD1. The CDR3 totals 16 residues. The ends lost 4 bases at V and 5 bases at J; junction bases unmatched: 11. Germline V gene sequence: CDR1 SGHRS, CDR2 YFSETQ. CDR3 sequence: CASSPRGTGDGETQYF. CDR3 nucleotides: TGCGCCAGCAGCCCCCGGGGGACAGGGGATGGGGAGACCCAGTACTTC.

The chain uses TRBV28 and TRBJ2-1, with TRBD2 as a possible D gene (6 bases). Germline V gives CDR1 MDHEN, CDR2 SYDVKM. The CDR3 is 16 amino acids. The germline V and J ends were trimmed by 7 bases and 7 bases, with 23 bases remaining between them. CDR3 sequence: CASTPEGRGSLNEQFF. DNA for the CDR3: TGTGCCAGCACCCCGGAGGGGAGAGGGTCCCTGAATGAGCAGTTCTTC.

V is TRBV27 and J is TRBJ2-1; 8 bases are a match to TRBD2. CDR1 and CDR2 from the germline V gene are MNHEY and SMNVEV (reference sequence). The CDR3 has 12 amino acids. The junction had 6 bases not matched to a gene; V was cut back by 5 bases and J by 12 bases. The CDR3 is CASSPRTSLQFF. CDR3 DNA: TGTGCCAGCAGTCCTCGGACTAGCCTGCAGTTCTTC.

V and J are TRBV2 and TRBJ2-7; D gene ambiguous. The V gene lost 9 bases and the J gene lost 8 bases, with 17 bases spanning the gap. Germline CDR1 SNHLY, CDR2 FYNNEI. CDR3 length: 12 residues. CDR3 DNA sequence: TGTGCCAGTGACCAGAGCCGTTTACAGCAGTACTTC. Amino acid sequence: CASDQSRLQQYF.

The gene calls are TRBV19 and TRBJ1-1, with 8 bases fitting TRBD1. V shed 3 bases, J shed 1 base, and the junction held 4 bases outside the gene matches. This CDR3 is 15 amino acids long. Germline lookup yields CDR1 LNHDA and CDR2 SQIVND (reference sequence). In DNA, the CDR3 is TGTGCCAGTAGTATGGGGACAGGACGGAACACTGAAGCTTTCTTT. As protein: CASSMGTGRNTEAFF.

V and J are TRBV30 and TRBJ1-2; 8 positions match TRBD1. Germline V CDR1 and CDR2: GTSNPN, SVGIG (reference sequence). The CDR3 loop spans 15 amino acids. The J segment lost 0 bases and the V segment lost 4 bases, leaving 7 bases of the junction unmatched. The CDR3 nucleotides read TGTGCCTGGACCCCCGGGACAGGAGCTAACTATGGCTACACCTTC. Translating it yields CAWTPGTGANYGYTF.

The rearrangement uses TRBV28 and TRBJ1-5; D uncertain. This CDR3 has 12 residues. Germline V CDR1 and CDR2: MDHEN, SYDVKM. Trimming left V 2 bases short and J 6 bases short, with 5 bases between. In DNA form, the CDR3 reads TGTGCCAGCAGTTTAGACGTTCAGCCCCAGCATTTT. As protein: CASSLDVQPQHF.

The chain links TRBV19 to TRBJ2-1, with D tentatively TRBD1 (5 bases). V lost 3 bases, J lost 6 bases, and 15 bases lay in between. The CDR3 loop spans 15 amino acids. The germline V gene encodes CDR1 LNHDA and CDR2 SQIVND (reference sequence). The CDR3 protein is CASSIGRVVINEQFF. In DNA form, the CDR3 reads TGTGCCAGTAGTATTGGCAGGGTCGTAATCAATGAGCAGTTCTTC.

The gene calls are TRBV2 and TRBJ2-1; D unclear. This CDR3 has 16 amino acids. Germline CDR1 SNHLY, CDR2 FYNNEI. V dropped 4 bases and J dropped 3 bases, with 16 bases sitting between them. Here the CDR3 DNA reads TGTGCCAGCAGTGTATCACCCAGTGTTGACTACAATGAGCAGTTCTTC. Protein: CASSVSPSVDYNEQFF. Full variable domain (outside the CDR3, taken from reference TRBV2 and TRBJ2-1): EPEVTQTPSHQVTQMGQEVILRCVPISNHLYFYWYRQILGQKVEFLVSFYNNEISEKSEIFDDQFSVERPDGSNFTLKIRSTKLEDSAMYFCASSVSPSVDYNEQFFGPGTRLTVL.

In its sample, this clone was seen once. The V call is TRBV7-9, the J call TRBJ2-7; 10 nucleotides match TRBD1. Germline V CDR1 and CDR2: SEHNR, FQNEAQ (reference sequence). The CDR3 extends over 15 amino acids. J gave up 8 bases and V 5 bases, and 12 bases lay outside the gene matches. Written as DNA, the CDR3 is TGTGCCAGCAGCCCGACTGGGTGGGACAGGGGCCAGCAGTACTTC. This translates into CASSPTGWDRGQQYF.

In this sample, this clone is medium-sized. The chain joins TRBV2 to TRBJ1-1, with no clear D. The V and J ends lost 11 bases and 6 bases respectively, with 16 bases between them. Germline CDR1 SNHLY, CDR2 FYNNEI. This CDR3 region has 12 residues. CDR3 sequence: CACNAQAAEAFF. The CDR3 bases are TGTGCCTGCAATGCCCAAGCGGCTGAAGCTTTCTTT. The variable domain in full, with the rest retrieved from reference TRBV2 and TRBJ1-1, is EPEVTQTPSHQVTQMGQEVILRCVPISNHLYFYWYRQILGQKVEFLVSFYNNEISEKSEIFDDQFSVERPDGSNFTLKIRSTKLEDSAMYFCACNAQAAEAFFGQGTRLTVV.

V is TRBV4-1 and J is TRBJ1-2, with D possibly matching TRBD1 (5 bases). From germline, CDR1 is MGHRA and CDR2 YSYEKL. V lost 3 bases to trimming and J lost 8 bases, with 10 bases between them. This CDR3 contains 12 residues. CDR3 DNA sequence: TGCGCCAGCAGCCAGTCTGAGGGGGGCTACACCTTC. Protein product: CASSQSEGGYTF.

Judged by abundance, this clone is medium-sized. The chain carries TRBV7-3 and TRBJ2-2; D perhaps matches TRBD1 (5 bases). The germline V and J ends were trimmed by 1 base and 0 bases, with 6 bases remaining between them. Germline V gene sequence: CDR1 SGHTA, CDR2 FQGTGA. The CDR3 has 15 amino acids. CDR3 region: CASSLRTPNTGELFF. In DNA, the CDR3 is TGTGCCAGCAGCTTAAGGACACCGAACACCGGGGAGCTGTTTTTT. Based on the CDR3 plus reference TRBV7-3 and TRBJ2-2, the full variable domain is GAGVSQTPSNKVTEKGKYVELRCDPISGHTALYWYRQSLGQGPEFLIYFQGTGAADDSGLPNDRFFAVRPEGSVSTLKIQRTERGDSAVYLCASSLRTPNTGELFFGEGSRLTVL.

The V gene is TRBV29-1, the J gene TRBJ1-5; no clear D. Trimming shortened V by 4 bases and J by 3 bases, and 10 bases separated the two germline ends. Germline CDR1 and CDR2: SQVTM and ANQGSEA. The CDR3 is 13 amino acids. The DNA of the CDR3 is TGCAGCGTTGTTGAACAGTACAATCAGCCCCAGCATTTT. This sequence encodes CSVVEQYNQPQHF.